A selection of T cell receptor beta chains follows, all from one sample in a study of high-grade serous ovarian cancer treatment subgroups. Here immunoSEQ multiplex PCR was the method, and the copy in TCRdb shows in-frame clones only, minus some. The sample carries around 8,000 clones, about three fifths recorded once. Sample: tumor tissue. Receptors originate from a human donor with high-grade serous ovarian cancer. The CDR3 runs from the conserved cysteine through the conserved F or W. The D gene is left open where the match is weak. Clone size is not always given. Where it is, it says once, few, many or a class for expanded clones.

clone size: once
V gene: TRBV7-9
J gene: TRBJ1-3
D gene: TRBD1
CDR3 DNA: TGTGCCAGCAGCTTAGGTCGGACAGGGCCCCCTGGAAACACCATATATTTT
CDR3 protein: CASSLGRTGPPGNTIYF

clone size: NA
V gene: TRBV5-1
J gene: TRBJ2-7
D gene: NA
CDR3 DNA: TGCGCCAGCGGACTGGGACACACGAGAACCTACGAGCAGTACTTC
CDR3 protein: CASGLGHTRTYEQYF

clone size: NA
V gene: TRBV5-6
J gene: TRBJ1-2
D gene: TRBD1
CDR3 DNA: TGTGCCAGCAGCCCTGCCCAGGGGGCGGGCGGCTACACCTTC
CDR3 protein: CASSPAQGAGGYTF

clone size: NA
V gene: TRBV11-2
J gene: TRBJ2-1
D gene: NA
CDR3 DNA: TGTGCCAGCAGCTTAGATCGCGTCCAATACAATGAGCAGTTCTTC
CDR3 protein: CASSLDRVQYNEQFF

clone size: once
V gene: TRBV27
J gene: TRBJ1-1
D gene: NA
CDR3 DNA: TGTGCCAGCAGTTTATCACGGAACACTGAAGCTTTCTTT
CDR3 protein: CASSLSRNTEAFF

clone size: NA
V gene: TRBV28
J gene: TRBJ1-2
D gene: NA
CDR3 DNA: TGTGCCAGCAGTTTTCCAGCCGGCGGGGGCGCGAACTATGGCTACACCTTC
CDR3 protein: CASSFPAGGGANYGYTF

clone size: NA
V gene: TRBV12-5
J gene: TRBJ2-3
D gene: TRBD2
CDR3 DNA: TGTGCTAGTGGTTTGGTACTGGACGGGAGGGCTAACACAGATACGCAGTATTTT
CDR3 protein: CASGLVLDGRANTDTQYF

clone size: NA
V gene: TRBV5-8
J gene: TRBJ1-1
D gene: NA
CDR3 DNA: TGTGCCAGCAGCCCTCCTGGGGCTGAAGCTTTCTTT
CDR3 protein: CASSPPGAEAFF

clone size: NA
V gene: TRBV19
J gene: TRBJ2-1
D gene: NA
CDR3 DNA: TGTGCCAGTAGTATTCTGGGTTCTTCTGCGAATGAGCAGTTCTTC
CDR3 protein: CASSILGSSANEQFF

clone size: NA
V gene: TRBV6-1
J gene: TRBJ2-2
D gene: NA
CDR3 DNA: TGTGCCAGCAGAGACACTTCTCTAGGCATCGGGGAGCTGTTTTTT
CDR3 protein: CASRDTSLGIGELFF

clone size: NA
V gene: TRBV19
J gene: TRBJ2-1
D gene: NA
CDR3 DNA: TGTGCCAGTAGTAAGCTTTTGGGCGTTAACAATGAGCAGTTCTTC
CDR3 protein: CASSKLLGVNNEQFF

clone size: NA
V gene: TRBV4-3
J gene: TRBJ2-3
D gene: TRBD2
CDR3 DNA: TGCGCCAGCAGCCAAGATACGCACCGGACTAGCGGAAGCACAGATACGCAGTATTTT
CDR3 protein: CASSQDTHRTSGSTDTQYF

clone size: once
V gene: TRBV19
J gene: TRBJ2-5
D gene: NA
CDR3 DNA: TGTGCCAGTAGGAAAGAGACCCAAGAGACCCAGTACTTC
CDR3 protein: CASRKETQETQYF

clone size: NA
V gene: TRBV5-1
J gene: TRBJ2-5
D gene: NA
CDR3 DNA: TGCGCCAGCAGCTTAGACAGGGAGGGGGAGACCCAGTACTTC
CDR3 protein: CASSLDREGETQYF

clone size: NA
V gene: TRBV7-2
J gene: TRBJ2-7
D gene: NA
CDR3 DNA: TGTGCCAGCAGCCAATCCAGCTACGAGCAGTACTTC
CDR3 protein: CASSQSSYEQYF

clone size: NA
V gene: TRBV4-1
J gene: TRBJ2-7
D gene: NA
CDR3 DNA: TGCGCCAGCAGCCAAGACCTTGTCCCCTCCTACGAGCAGTACTTC
CDR3 protein: CASSQDLVPSYEQYF

clone size: NA
V gene: TRBV6-6
J gene: TRBJ2-7
D gene: NA
CDR3 DNA: TGTGCCAGCAGTTACTCGGAGTCTCTCTTCGAGCAGTACTTC
CDR3 protein: CASSYSESLFEQYF

clone size: once
V gene: TRBV9
J gene: TRBJ1-2
D gene: NA
CDR3 DNA: TGTGCCAGCAGCCCCCCGTCTTCTCTTAACCAGGGCTACACCTTC
CDR3 protein: CASSPPSSLNQGYTF

clone size: few
V gene: TRBV14
J gene: TRBJ2-2
D gene: TRBD2
CDR3 DNA: TGTGCCAGCAGCCTACCGTCTCCTAGCGGAGGGGCGACCACCGGGGAGCTGTTTTTT
CDR3 protein: CASSLPSPSGGATTGELFF

clone size: medium-sized
V gene: TRBV7-2
J gene: TRBJ2-7
D gene: NA
CDR3 DNA: TGTGCCAGCAGCTTAGCGATGGGGCCCGGCGAGCAGTACTTC
CDR3 protein: CASSLAMGPGEQYF

clone size: NA
V gene: TRBV7-2
J gene: TRBJ2-2
D gene: NA
CDR3 DNA: TGTGCCAGCAGCTTAGGTTCCTACACCGGGGAGCTGTTTTTT
CDR3 protein: CASSLGSYTGELFF

clone size: NA
V gene: TRBV2
J gene: TRBJ1-4
D gene: TRBD1
CDR3 DNA: TGTGCCAGCAGTGTCCCGGGACAGGGTGGTGAAAAACTGTTTTTT
CDR3 protein: CASSVPGQGGEKLFF

clone size: medium-sized
V gene: TRBV7-2
J gene: TRBJ2-7
D gene: NA
CDR3 DNA: TGTGCCAGCAGCGCGGACTTGGGCGAGCAGTACTTC
CDR3 protein: CASSADLGEQYF

clone size: few
V gene: TRBV4-1
J gene: TRBJ1-2
D gene: NA
CDR3 DNA: TGCGCCAGCAGCCAAGACATCAGGGCCTCCAGCACATTTGGCTACACCTTC
CDR3 protein: CASSQDIRASSTFGYTF